The rows below give T cell receptor beta chains drawn from one sample of a study of CD8 T cells in Susac syndrome. TCRdb fed the immunoSEQ multiplex PCR reads into MiXCR, producing one record per CDR3 protein. Here the sample spans roughly 120,000 distinct CDR3 sequences, more than 85% being singletons. The source material was CD4+ T cells from PBMCs. Source of these receptors: a human donor with multiple sclerosis. CDR3s include the opening cysteine and the closing phenylalanine or tryptophan. A D gene is named only where the DNA matches it firmly. Not every row has a clone size; where given, it reads once, few, many or a size class.

D: -
V: TRBV12-3/TRBV12-4
J: TRBJ2-3
size: -
CDR3: CASRPGPNTDTQYF
DNA: TGTGCCAGCAGACCGGGACCAAACACAGATACGCAGTATTTT

D: -
V: TRBV6-2/TRBV6-3
J: TRBJ1-1
size: -
CDR3: CASSQRNTEAFF
DNA: TGTGCCAGCAGCCAGAGAAACACTGAAGCTTTCTTT

D: -
V: TRBV18
J: TRBJ2-7
size: -
CDR3: CASSPQRVHSDEQYF
DNA: TGTGCCAGCTCACCCCAACGAGTGCACAGCGACGAGCAGTACTTC

D: TRBD2
V: TRBV7-9
J: TRBJ2-5
size: -
CDR3: CASSFFVAGSSLTQYF
DNA: TGTGCCAGCAGCTTCTTCGTAGCGGGTTCTTCCTTGACCCAGTACTTC

D: -
V: TRBV7-2
J: TRBJ1-5
size: -
CDR3: CASSFTGLNQPQHF
DNA: TGTGCCAGCAGCTTTACGGGGCTCAATCAGCCCCAGCATTTT

D: TRBD1
V: TRBV30
J: TRBJ2-7
size: -
CDR3: CAWSAGTGPTYEQYF
DNA: TGTGCCTGGAGTGCCGGGACAGGGCCAACCTACGAGCAGTACTTC

D: -
V: TRBV28
J: TRBJ2-7
size: -
CDR3: CASNSGDYEQYF
DNA: TGTGCCAGCAATTCAGGGGACTACGAGCAGTACTTC

D: -
V: TRBV28
J: TRBJ1-1
size: -
CDR3: CATRSLPRAEAFF
DNA: TGTGCCACCAGAAGCCTACCCCGGGCTGAAGCTTTCTTT

D: -
V: TRBV30
J: TRBJ1-1
size: -
CDR3: CAWSVALNTEAFF
DNA: TGTGCCTGGAGTGTAGCCTTGAACACTGAAGCTTTCTTT

D: -
V: TRBV7-9
J: TRBJ2-1
size: once
CDR3: CASSKTGGGHNEQFF
DNA: TGTGCCAGCAGCAAGACCGGGGGCGGCCACAATGAGCAGTTCTTC

D: TRBD1
V: TRBV29-1
J: TRBJ1-1
size: -
CDR3: CSAPTGSSGRGTEAFF
DNA: TGCAGCGCCCCGACAGGGTCTAGTGGTAGGGGCACTGAAGCTTTCTTT

D: -
V: TRBV6-1
J: TRBJ2-5
size: -
CDR3: CASSELQGGKETQYF
DNA: TGTGCCAGCAGTGAGCTACAGGGGGGGAAGGAGACCCAGTACTTC

D: TRBD1
V: TRBV5-1
J: TRBJ1-2
size: -
CDR3: CASSLGDRGGGYTF
DNA: TGCGCCAGCAGCTTGGGGGACAGGGGAGGTGGCTACACCTTC

D: -
V: TRBV12-3/TRBV12-4
J: TRBJ1-1
size: -
CDR3: CASSFRPSRNTEAFF
DNA: TGTGCCAGCAGTTTCCGCCCGTCAAGGAACACTGAAGCTTTCTTT

D: TRBD2
V: TRBV29-1
J: TRBJ2-3
size: -
CDR3: CSGLAGGGDTQYF
DNA: TGCAGCGGCTTAGCGGGGGGAGGTGATACGCAGTATTTT

D: TRBD1
V: TRBV23-1
J: TRBJ1-5
size: -
CDR3: CASSPDRGDRGDLGRQPQHF
DNA: TGCGCCAGCAGTCCCGATCGAGGGGACAGGGGCGACTTAGGGCGTCAGCCCCAGCATTTT

D: -
V: TRBV30
J: TRBJ1-2
size: -
CDR3: CAWSPGVANYGYTF
DNA: TGTGCCTGGAGTCCCGGGGTAGCTAACTATGGCTACACCTTC

D: -
V: TRBV29-1
J: TRBJ2-1
size: -
CDR3: CSAKGGGANNEQFF
DNA: TGCAGCGCCAAAGGGGGGGGAGCAAACAATGAGCAGTTCTTC

D: TRBD1
V: TRBV7-9
J: TRBJ2-2
size: -
CDR3: CASSKGGSNTGELFF
DNA: TGTGCCAGCAGCAAAGGGGGCTCGAACACCGGGGAGCTGTTTTTT

D: -
V: TRBV6-5
J: TRBJ1-3
size: -
CDR3: CASSYMGVSGNTIYF
DNA: TGTGCCAGCAGTTACATGGGGGTCTCTGGAAACACCATATATTTT

D: TRBD1
V: TRBV6-5
J: TRBJ2-2
size: few
CDR3: CASSRQGNTGELFF
DNA: TGTGCCAGCAGTAGACAGGGCAACACCGGGGAGCTGTTTTTT

D: TRBD1
V: TRBV20-1
J: TRBJ2-7
size: once
CDR3: CSGQGDTYEQYF
DNA: TGCAGTGGACAGGGGGACACCTACGAGCAGTACTTC

D: -
V: TRBV4-3
J: TRBJ2-3
size: -
CDR3: CASSQDKGDLSGTDTQYF
DNA: TGCGCCAGCAGCCAAGATAAGGGGGACTTGAGTGGCACAGATACGCAGTATTTT

D: TRBD1
V: TRBV20-1
J: TRBJ1-2
size: -
CDR3: CSARDRGEFSGYTF
DNA: TGCAGTGCTAGGGACAGGGGAGAATTCTCTGGCTACACCTTC

D: -
V: TRBV3-1
J: TRBJ1-2
size: -
CDR3: CASSPWDVTNYGYTF
DNA: TGTGCCAGCTCCCCGTGGGACGTAACTAACTATGGCTACACCTTC

D: -
V: TRBV9
J: TRBJ1-2
size: once
CDR3: CASSVDSSYGYTF
DNA: TGTGCCAGCAGCGTCGACAGTTCTTATGGCTACACCTTC